This T cell receptor beta chain was sequenced during a study of blood T cell repertoires in COVID-19. Across the whole study: Some COVID-19 samples were acute and others convalescent; all came from the United States, Italy and Spain. Sample material is recorded as cDNA or gDNA derived from T cells, B-cell-depleted T cells, or PBMCs.

This CDR3 is 15 amino acids long. From germline, CDR1 is SGHNT and CDR2 YYREEE (reference sequence). Germline trimming cut 0 bases from V and 3 bases from J; bases unmatched to any gene: 3. This clone has just one count. Original processing methods: How many nucleated cells were present was estimated from reference gene primer amplification. Using immunoSEQ multiplex PCR, the repertoire was profiled, and TCRdb retains in-frame clones only, with some absent. V, J and clone size derive from that table, while D and trimming were established from the DNA sequence. The sample carries 150,000 to 200,000 clones, about 81% recorded once.

The specimen sequenced was peripheral blood. The sequence was obtained from a woman over 75 with acute or convalescent COVID-19. This chain joins TRBV5-4 and TRBJ1-3, with 7 bases aligning to TRBD1. CDR3 residues: CASSLAAGGGNTIYF. Here the CDR3 DNA reads TGTGCCAGCAGCTTGGCGGCAGGGGGTGGAAACACCATATATTTT.